Following are 9 T cell receptor beta chains from one sample sequenced in a study of long-term antiretroviral therapy in people with HIV. The run of the v3.0 immunoSEQ assay was at survey level. The protocol was immunoSEQ multiplex PCR, while the TCRdb copy is restricted to in-frame clones and leaves out a portion. The sample records tens of thousands of clones, about 79% being singletons. The sequencing used unsorted PBMCs, collected 0.7 years before starting antiretroviral therapy. These TCRs come from a man aged 25 to 40 with HIV.

Of note for this clone: Other DNA sequences within the sample encode an identical CDR3. The chain employs TRBV6-5 and TRBJ1-3; weak D call: TRBD1 (5 bases). This CDR3 spans 15 amino acids. V lost 6 bases to trimming and J lost 4 bases, with 16 bases between them. The germline gives CDR1 MNHEY, CDR2 SVGAGI. In DNA form, the CDR3 reads TGTGCCAGCAGAAACGGGGGGGGAGCCGGAAACACCATATATTTT. Translation: CASRNGGGAGNTIYF.

The V gene is TRBV18, the J gene TRBJ2-5; D remains unclear. The germline V gene has CDR1 KGHSH and CDR2 LQKENI. The CDR3 runs to 11 residues. V dropped 2 bases and J dropped 4 bases, with 2 bases sitting between them. The CDR3 coding sequence is TGTGCCAGCTCACCATCAGAGACCCAGTACTTC. Translated, it gives CASSPSETQYF. Supplemented by reference TRBV18 and TRBJ2-5, the full variable domain reads NAGVMQNPRHLVRRRGQEARLRCSPMKGHSHVYWYRQLPEEGLKFMVYLQKENIIDESGMPKERFSAEFPKEGPSILRIQQVVRGDSAAYFCASSPSETQYFGPGTRLLVL.

The chain recombines TRBV11-3 with TRBJ2-1; 15 nucleotides agree with TRBD2. The CDR3 extends over 15 amino acids. After removal of 8 bases from V and 8 bases from J, the junction contained 7 bases not matched to a gene. Germline V gives CDR1 SGHNT, CDR2 YENEEA. CDR3 region: CASGTSGRPGDEQFF. CDR3 DNA: TGTGCCAGCGGGACTAGCGGGAGGCCTGGGGATGAGCAGTTCTTC. The full variable domain, with the rest looked up from reference TRBV11-3 and TRBJ2-1, is EAGVVQSPRYKIIEKKQPVAFWCNPISGHNTLYWYLQNLGQGPELLIRYENEEAVDDSQLPKDRFSAERLKGVDSTLKIQPAELGDSAVYLCASGTSGRPGDEQFFGPGTRLTVL.

The CDR3 DNA is TGCGCCAGCAGCCAAGCCGGGCCCGGGACAGGGATATATGGCTACACCTTC. This gives the protein CASSQAGPGTGIYGYTF. This chain links TRBV4-3 with TRBJ1-2, with TRBD1 matching over 9 bases. The CDR3 loop spans 17 amino acids. Trimming removed 1 base from V and 5 bases from J; junction bases left unmatched: 11. The V gene's germline CDR1 is LGHNA and CDR2 YSLEER.

The chain links TRBV19 to TRBJ2-2, with a tentative D call TRBD2 (5 bases). Germline-derived CDR1 and CDR2 are LNHDA and SQIVND (reference sequence). V dropped 7 bases and J dropped 7 bases, with 16 bases sitting between them. This CDR3 has 14 amino acids. The CDR3 DNA follows: TGTGCCAGTACTCTTTTGTCCGGGGTCGGGGAGCTGTTTTTT. Protein sequence: CASTLLSGVGELFF. Combining the CDR3 with reference TRBV19 and TRBJ2-2 gives the whole variable domain DGGITQSPKYLFRKEGQNVTLSCEQNLNHDAMYWYRQDPGQGLRLIYYSQIVNDFQKGDIAEGYSVSREKKESFPLTVTSAQKNPTAFYLCASTLLSGVGELFFGEGSRLTVL.

The genes are TRBV6-6 and TRBJ2-1; D might be TRBD1 (5 bases). CDR3 length: 14 residues. Germline CDR1 is MNHNY and CDR2 is SVGAGI (reference sequence). Trimming cost V 2 bases and J 4 bases, with 9 bases left between them. DNA for the CDR3: TGTGCCAGCAGTTACGGGGCAGGGTACAATGAGCAGTTCTTC. It yields the protein CASSYGAGYNEQFF.

The genes are TRBV20-1 and TRBJ2-1; the D gene is possibly TRBD1 (7 bases). The CDR3 is 11 amino acids. Germline values: CDR1 DFQATT, CDR2 SNEGSKA (reference sequence). V gave up 4 bases and J gave up 14 bases, with 15 bases separating them. The CDR3 protein is CSATPRRGEFF. In DNA form, the CDR3 reads TGCAGTGCTACCCCCCGCAGGGGGGAGTTCTTC.

This clone was observed a few times. The CDR3 nucleotides read TGTGCCAGCAGTGAATTGGGGGGAGGGCCTGTGGAGCAGTACTTC. It translates to CASSELGGGPVEQYF. The V gene is TRBV6-1, the J gene TRBJ2-7; 7 bases are shared with TRBD2. This CDR3 region has 15 residues. Germline assignment: CDR1 MNHNS and CDR2 SASEGT. Trimming cost V 2 bases and J 7 bases; bases outside gene matches: 11.

The chain couples TRBV6-6 to TRBJ2-3; maybe TRBD2 (7 bases). CDR1 MNHNY and CDR2 SVGAGI come from the germline V gene (reference sequence). V was cut by 7 bases and J by 6 bases, with 11 bases left in between. This CDR3 contains 12 residues. This chain's CDR3 is CASNGGPDTQYF. The CDR3 region has the DNA TGTGCCAGCAACGGGGGGCCGGATACGCAGTATTTT.